The 18 T cell receptor beta chains in this list originate from one sample, sequenced in a study of CD8+CD57+ T cells in acquired aplastic anemia. The TCR beta profiling, which covered VDJ combination and CDR3 sequence, was carried out using genomic DNA as the template. TCRdb ran MiXCR on the reads and lists one entry per CDR3 protein. The sample contains around 500,000 distinct CDR3 sequences, around 30% of which appear only once. Individuals selected for sequencing had exhibited CD8+CD57+ cell expansion on flow cytometry. Sequencing used sorted CD4+, CD8+, or CD8+CD57+ T cells (not recorded which) from PBMCs. All receptors derive from a human donor with aplastic anemia.

The chain carries TRBV19 and TRBJ1-1, with 7 positions matching TRBD1. The germline CDR1 and CDR2 sequences are LNHDA and SQIVND (reference sequence). CDR3 length: 18 residues. V lost 7 bases and J lost 3; bases outside the gene matches: 20. CDR3 in amino acids: CASNHPKGDSRLHTEAFF. The CDR3 DNA reads as TGTGCCAGTAATCACCCAAAGGGGGACAGCCGTTTGCACACTGAAGCTTTCTTT.

In its sample, this clonotype was seen many times. This sequence joins TRBV10-3 and TRBJ1-1; D is unresolved. From germline, CDR1 is ENHRY and CDR2 SYGVKD. V was cut by 3 bases and J by 5 bases, with 16 bases left in between. The length of the CDR3 is 15 residues. The CDR3 here is CAISETGITGTEAFF. The CDR3 DNA reads TGTGCCATCAGTGAAACCGGGATCACTGGTACTGAAGCTTTCTTT.

This clonotype has just a few counts. This rearrangement joins TRBV14 to TRBJ2-4, with D possibly matching TRBD1 (5 bases). Trimming removed 5 bases from V and 0 bases from J, with 8 bases in between. The germline gives CDR1 SGHDN, CDR2 FVKESK. There are 14 residues in the CDR3. The DNA of the CDR3 is TGTGCCAGCAGCGCACAGGTAGCCAAAAACATTCAGTACTTC. It yields the protein CASSAQVAKNIQYF.

This clonotype appeared a few times. The CDR3 sequence: CASAGQDSNQPQHF. Here the CDR3 DNA reads TGCGCCAGCGCCGGACAGGATAGCAATCAGCCCCAGCATTTT. This chain links TRBV10-2 with TRBJ1-5; 7 bases fit TRBD1. The V segment lost 8 bases and the J segment 0 bases; nucleotides outside the gene matches: 4. The germline CDR1 and CDR2 sequences are WSHSY and SAAADI. The CDR3 runs to 14 residues.

The rearrangement uses TRBV20-1 and TRBJ1-6, with TRBD1 matching 7 bases. The CDR3 totals 14 residues. The germline V gene encodes CDR1 DFQATT and CDR2 SNEGSKA (reference sequence). Germline trimming cut 4 bases from V and 7 bases from J; bases unmatched to any gene: 7. The CDR3 DNA sequence: TGCAGTGCTACCTACAGGGGCGCGAATTCACCCCTCCACTTT. Translation: CSATYRGANSPLHF.

The chain couples TRBV5-6 to TRBJ2-2; D possibly matches TRBD1 or TRBD2 (5 bases each). V lost 0 bases and J 4 bases, leaving 16 bases between the germline ends. The V gene's germline CDR1 is SGHDT and CDR2 YYEEEE. The length of the CDR3 is 17 residues. The chain's CDR3 is CASSLEDLVGVTGELFF. The DNA for the CDR3 is TGTGCCAGCAGCTTGGAAGACTTGGTGGGGGTCACCGGGGAGCTGTTTTTT.

This chain uses TRBV5-4 with TRBJ2-5; 15 nucleotides agree with TRBD2. The CDR3 contains 19 residues. J was trimmed by 4 bases and V by 1 base; bases with no gene match: 11. The germline V gene has CDR1 SGHNT and CDR2 YYREEE (reference sequence). The CDR3 loop is CASSLSGLAGGSVGETQYF. DNA for the CDR3: TGTGCCAGCAGCTTGTCAGGACTAGCGGGAGGGTCGGTTGGAGAGACCCAGTACTTC. Supplemented by reference TRBV5-4 and TRBJ2-5, the full variable domain reads ETGVTQSPTHLIKTRGQQVTLRCSSQSGHNTVSWYQQALGQGPQFIFQYYREEENGRGNFPPRFSGLQFPNYSSELNVNALELDDSALYLCASSLSGLAGGSVGETQYFGPGTRLLVL.

The table lists this clonotype with many counts. This chain's CDR3 is CAISEGNGYTF. CDR3 in DNA: TGTGCCATCAGTGAGGGAAATGGCTACACCTTC. V is TRBV10-3 and J is TRBJ1-2; D is ambiguous. The CDR3 is made up of 11 amino acids. Trimming took off 2 bases at V and 6 bases at J, with 4 bases between the two ends. Germline assignment: CDR1 ENHRY and CDR2 SYGVKD.

This clonotype was detected many times. The V gene is TRBV9, the J gene TRBJ1-1; 9 bases line up with TRBD1. The CDR3 has 15 amino acids. Germline V gene lookup returns CDR1 SGDLS and CDR2 YYNGEE. The J segment lost 0 bases and the V segment lost 2 bases, leaving 2 bases of the junction unmatched. The CDR3 DNA reads as TGTGCCAGCAGCGTCGGACAGGGGATGAACACTGAAGCTTTCTTT. Its translation is CASSVGQGMNTEAFF.

The chain carries TRBV15 and TRBJ1-4; 8 bases are a match to TRBD1. With 5 bases clipped from V and 7 bases from J, the junction kept 9 bases outside the gene matches. The CDR3 contains 15 residues. Germline-derived CDR1 and CDR2 are LNHNV and YYDKDF (reference sequence). CDR3 sequence reads: CATSSRTGGGEKLFF. CDR3 DNA: TGTGCCACCAGCTCGCGAACAGGGGGAGGTGAAAAACTGTTTTTT.

This clonotype showed up just a few times. The chain joins TRBV20-1 to TRBJ2-3, with D perhaps TRBD2 (5 bases). This CDR3 has 13 amino acids. V was cut by 3 bases and J by 4 bases, with 11 bases left in between. Germline V CDR1 and CDR2: DFQATT, SNEGSKA (reference sequence). The CDR3 bases are TGCAGTGCTAGTAAGGCTAGCCCAGATACGCAGTATTTT. Translated: CSASKASPDTQYF.

V usage is TRBV10-2 and J usage is TRBJ2-7, with D maybe TRBD2 (5 bases). CDR3 length: 14 residues. The germline V gene encodes CDR1 WSHSY and CDR2 SAAADI. Trimming cost V 6 bases and J 2 bases, with 14 bases left between them. CDR3 bases: TGCGCCAGCAGCCCGCTCTCCGGGGCCTACGAGCAGTACTTC. This sequence encodes CASSPLSGAYEQYF.

Ten or more counts support this clonotype. The rearrangement uses TRBV7-2 and TRBJ2-7, with 13 bases that match TRBD2. With 5 bases clipped from V and 4 bases from J, the junction kept 5 bases outside the gene matches. The CDR3 sequence is 15 residues long. Germline V gene sequence: CDR1 SGHTA, CDR2 FQGNSA. The CDR3 here is CASSGGTSGAYEQYF. Written as DNA, the CDR3 is TGTGCCAGCAGCGGGGGGACTAGCGGGGCATACGAGCAGTACTTC.

The rearrangement uses TRBV19 and TRBJ1-6; the D is unclear. Germline V gene sequence: CDR1 LNHDA, CDR2 SQIVND (reference sequence). There are 13 residues in the CDR3. Trimming left V 3 bases short and J 9 bases short, with 9 bases between. The CDR3 region is CASSISHGSPLHF. Here the CDR3 DNA reads TGTGCCAGTAGTATCAGCCACGGTTCACCCCTCCACTTT.

This clonotype turned up a few times. The CDR3 loop is CAGQGSPLHF. The DNA of the CDR3 is TGTGCCGGACAGGGGTCACCCCTCCACTTT. The chain joins TRBV19 to TRBJ1-6; 9 nucleotides match TRBD1. CDR1 and CDR2 (germline): LNHDA, SQIVND (reference sequence). The CDR3 contains 10 residues. After removal of 11 bases from V and 10 bases from J, the junction contained 0 bases not matched to a gene.

As for this clonotype: With a much larger clone just one base away, this may be a read error. The V gene is TRBV19, the J gene TRBJ1-2; tentative D call: TRBD1 (5 bases). Deletions cut 9 bases from V and 6 bases from J, with 20 bases between. The V gene's germline CDR1 is LNHDA and CDR2 SQIVND (reference sequence). CDR3 length: 14 residues. The CDR3 DNA sequence: TGTGCCAGCAGCCGCCGGGACGCCGAGAATGGCTACACCTTC. The encoded protein is CASSRRDAENGYTF.

This chain joins TRBV20-1 and TRBJ2-5; possibly TRBD2 for D (5 bases). There are 12 residues in the CDR3. Germline V lookup: CDR1 DFQATT, CDR2 SNEGSKA (reference sequence). Trimming shortened V by 3 bases and J by 4 bases, and 9 bases separated the two germline ends. The CDR3 bases are TGCAGTGCTAGCGGGGTGGTAGAGACCCAGTACTTC. This gives the protein CSASGVVETQYF.

This clonotype has more than one count but fewer than ten. CDR3: CASSMRGLAYNEQFF. CDR3 nucleotide sequence: TGTGCCAGTAGTATGAGAGGGTTGGCCTACAATGAGCAGTTCTTC. This chain connects TRBV19 to TRBJ2-1; maybe TRBD2 (5 bases). Germline lookup yields CDR1 LNHDA and CDR2 SQIVND (reference sequence). The V end was cut by 3 bases, the J end by 2 bases, with 11 bases between. The CDR3 extends over 15 amino acids.